This entry concerns a single TCR beta chain. Its cognate antigen has yet to be identified. The input lacks base qualities; no much larger clone sits a single base away. The data stem from a study of blood T cell repertoires in COVID-19 (dated by TCRdb to about 2020). Regarding the complete study: Collaborator samples came from the United States, Italy and Spain and covered acute and convalescent phases of COVID-19. The samples were drawn from the first 160 participants of the ongoing ImmuneRACE study and from 1,254 subjects provided by 6 global collaborators. A freely available public database, intended as a resource for researchers studying the immune response to SARS-CoV-2, is where the repertoires were released. HLA class I and class II types, where available, came from metadata supplied by the sample provider rather than from assay-based typing. A de-identified subject ID, COVID-19 status, age in years and sex were almost always included in the sample metadata. Subjects who had been exposed to COVID-19, were actively infected with it, or had recovered from it provided the deeply sampled blood TCRbeta repertoires that made up the dataset. The prospective study material was composed of cDNA or gDNA derived from T cells, B-cell-depleted T cells, or PBMCs. What the authors observed across the whole study: The quantity of clinical and demographic metadata differed by source and by participant and was supplied without curation.

TCRbeta CDR3 regions were amplified from genomic DNA using the immunoSEQ Assay, a bias-controlled multiplex PCR. Per the authors' processing: Nucleated cell counts per sample were estimated from amplification of reference gene primers within the assay. To quantify the absolute abundance of each unique TCRbeta CDR3 rearrangement, sequence reads were collapsed and filtered. For each sample, productive Simpson clonality was calculated as the square root of Simpson's diversity index over productive rearrangements. Held by TCRdb, this immuneACCESS table contains in-frame sequences only and omits some clones. Under half of the omission traces to an unresolved V gene where checked; the cause of the rest is unknown. Clone size and the V and J calls come from that table; the DNA yielded D and trimming. The sample includes approximately 300,000 clones, with roughly 86% observed a single time. Over 8.5% of the sample is taken by the ten largest.

In the prospective study, participants were about 18 to 100 years old, resided in about two dozen geographic areas of the United States, and were enrolled through a virtual design. To assign participants to cohorts, the prospective study relied on clinical history that participants themselves reported in a screening survey and a study questionnaire. For ImmuneRACE Cohort 3, a participant was defined as recovered based on two consecutive negative NP/OP PCR tests, clearance by a healthcare professional, or resolution of symptoms. Each participant in the prospective study had whole blood, serum and a nasopharyngeal or oropharyngeal swab collected by mobile phlebotomists. Prospective study participants could optionally give additional blood draws and questionnaires over a 2-month period. Before DNA extraction, blood samples from the prospective study were shipped at room temperature or frozen. Sequencing was performed on PBMCs or T cells enriched from blood (not recorded which). The origin of this receptor is a young woman who had recovered from COVID-19.

CDR3 loop: CATWAVGGSVSEQFF. The sequenced DNA: TGTGCCACCTGGGCTGTGGGAGGCTCTGTCAGTGAGCAGTTCTTC. The chain uses TRBV10-3 and TRBJ2-1; tentative D gene TRBD2, with 6 bases matching. Sequences ENHRY (CDR1) and SYGVKD (CDR2) are obtained from the germline V gene. Its CDR3 holds 15 amino acids, cysteine through phenylalanine. The sequence is cut down to CDR3 DNA, 45 bases in frame from base 1. Deletion took 10 bases off V and 9 bases off J, with a span of 25 bases between the germline ends.